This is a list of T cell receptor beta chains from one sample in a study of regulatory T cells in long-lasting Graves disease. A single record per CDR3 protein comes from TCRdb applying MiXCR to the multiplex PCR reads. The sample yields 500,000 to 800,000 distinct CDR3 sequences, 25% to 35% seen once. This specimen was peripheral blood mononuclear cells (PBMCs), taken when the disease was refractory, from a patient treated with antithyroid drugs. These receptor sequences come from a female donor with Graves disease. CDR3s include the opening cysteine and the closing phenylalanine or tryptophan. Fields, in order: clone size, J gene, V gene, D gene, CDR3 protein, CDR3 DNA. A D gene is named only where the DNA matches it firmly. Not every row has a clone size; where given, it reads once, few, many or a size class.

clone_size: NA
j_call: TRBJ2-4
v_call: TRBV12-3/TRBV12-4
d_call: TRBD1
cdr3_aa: CASKGTGTKNIQYF
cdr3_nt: TGTGCCAGCAAAGGGACAGGGACCAAAAACATTCAGTACTTC

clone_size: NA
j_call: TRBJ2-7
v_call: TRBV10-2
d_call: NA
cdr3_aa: CASESSGEDYEQYF
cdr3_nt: TGCGCCAGCGAGAGTTCGGGAGAGGACTACGAGCAGTACTTC

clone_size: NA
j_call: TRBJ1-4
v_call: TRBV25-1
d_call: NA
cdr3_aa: CASSVRGLREKLFF
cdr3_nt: TGTGCCAGCAGTGTAAGAGGATTGAGGGAAAAACTGTTTTTT

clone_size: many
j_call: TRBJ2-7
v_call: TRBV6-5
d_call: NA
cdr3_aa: CASSLGVTGASDEQYF
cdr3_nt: TGTGCCAGCAGTTTGGGGGTTACGGGGGCCTCGGACGAGCAGTACTTC

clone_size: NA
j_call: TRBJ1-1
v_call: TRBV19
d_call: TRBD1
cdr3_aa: CASSIAGGAGTEAFF
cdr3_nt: TGTGCCAGTAGTATCGCAGGGGGCGCCGGCACTGAAGCTTTCTTT

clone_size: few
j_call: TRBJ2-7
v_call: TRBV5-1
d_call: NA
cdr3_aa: CASSLAFSSTYEQYF
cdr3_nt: TGCGCCAGCAGCTTGGCCTTCAGTTCTACCTACGAGCAGTACTTC

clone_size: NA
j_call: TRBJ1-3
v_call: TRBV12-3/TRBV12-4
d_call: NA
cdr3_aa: CASSLAPDSGNTIYF
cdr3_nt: TGTGCCAGCAGTTTAGCGCCGGACTCTGGAAACACCATATATTTT

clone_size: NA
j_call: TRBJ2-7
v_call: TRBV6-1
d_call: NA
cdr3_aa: CASALGGSSGEQYF
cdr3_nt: TGTGCCAGCGCCCTCGGCGGTTCCTCCGGCGAGCAGTACTTC

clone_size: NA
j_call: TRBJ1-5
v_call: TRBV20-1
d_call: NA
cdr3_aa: CSAREADSNQPQHF
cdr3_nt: TGCAGTGCGAGAGAGGCGGATAGCAATCAGCCCCAGCATTTT

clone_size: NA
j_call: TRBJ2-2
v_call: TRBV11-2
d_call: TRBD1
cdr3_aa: CASSLVGAGTGIGELFF
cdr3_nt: TGTGCCAGCAGCTTAGTCGGGGCCGGGACAGGGATCGGGGAGCTGTTTTTT

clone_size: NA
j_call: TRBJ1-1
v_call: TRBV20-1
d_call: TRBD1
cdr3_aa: CSATGTGGWGTEAFF
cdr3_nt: TGCAGTGCTACCGGGACAGGGGGCTGGGGAACTGAAGCTTTCTTT

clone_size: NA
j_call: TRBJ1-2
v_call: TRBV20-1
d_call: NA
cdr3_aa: CSAPIGGYTF
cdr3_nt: TGCAGTGCTCCTATTGGGGGCTACACCTTC

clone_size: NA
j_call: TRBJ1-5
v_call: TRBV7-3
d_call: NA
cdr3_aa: CASSASWANQPQHF
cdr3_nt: TGTGCCAGCAGCGCGAGTTGGGCCAATCAGCCCCAGCATTTT

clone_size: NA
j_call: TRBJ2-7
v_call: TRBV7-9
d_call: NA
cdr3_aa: CASSLESAYEQYF
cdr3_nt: TGTGCCAGCAGCTTAGAATCAGCCTACGAGCAGTACTTC

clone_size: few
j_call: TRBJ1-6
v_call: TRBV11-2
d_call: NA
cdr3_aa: CASSLDLIGSPLHF
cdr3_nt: TGTGCCAGCAGCTTAGATTTGATAGGTTCACCCCTCCACTTT

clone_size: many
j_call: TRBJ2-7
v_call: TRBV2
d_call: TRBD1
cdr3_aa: CASSNPGQGAQEQYF
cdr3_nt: TGTGCCAGCAGCAATCCGGGACAGGGGGCGCAGGAGCAGTACTTC

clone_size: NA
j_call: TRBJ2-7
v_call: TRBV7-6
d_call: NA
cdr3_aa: CASSPSLNIYEQYF
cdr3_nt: TGTGCCAGCAGCCCCTCGCTAAATATCTACGAGCAGTACTTC

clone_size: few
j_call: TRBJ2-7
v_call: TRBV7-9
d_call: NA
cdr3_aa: CASSLVLSPYEQYF
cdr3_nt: TGTGCCAGCAGCTTAGTACTCTCCCCCTACGAGCAGTACTTC

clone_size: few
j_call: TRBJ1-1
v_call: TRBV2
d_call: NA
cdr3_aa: CASSDQDLNNMNTEAFF
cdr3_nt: TGTGCCAGCAGTGACCAGGACCTAAACAATATGAACACTGAAGCTTTCTTT

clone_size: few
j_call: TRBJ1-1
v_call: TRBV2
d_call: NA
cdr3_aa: CASDQGPEAFF
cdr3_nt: TGTGCCAGCGATCAGGGCCCTGAAGCTTTCTTT

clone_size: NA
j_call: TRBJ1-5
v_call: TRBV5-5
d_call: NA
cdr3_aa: CASSLELARNQPQHF
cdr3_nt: TGTGCCAGCAGCTTGGAGCTTGCCCGCAATCAGCCCCAGCATTTT

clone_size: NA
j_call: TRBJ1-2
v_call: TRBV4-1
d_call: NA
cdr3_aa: CASSQSGTVPGYTF
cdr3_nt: TGCGCCAGCAGCCAATCCGGGACGGTTCCCGGCTACACCTTC

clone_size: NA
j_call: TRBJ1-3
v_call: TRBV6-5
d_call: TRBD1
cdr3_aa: CASSYGTVRRRNTIYF
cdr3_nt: TGTGCCAGCAGTTACGGGACAGTTCGACGTCGGAACACCATATATTTT

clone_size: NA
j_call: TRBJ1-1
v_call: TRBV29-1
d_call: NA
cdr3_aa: CSVGISVMNTEAFF
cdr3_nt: TGCAGCGTTGGGATCTCCGTAATGAACACTGAAGCTTTCTTT

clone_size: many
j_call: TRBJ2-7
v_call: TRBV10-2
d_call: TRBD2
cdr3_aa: CASSELASGRWYEQYF
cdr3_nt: TGCGCCAGCAGTGAGTTAGCTAGCGGGAGATGGTACGAGCAGTACTTC

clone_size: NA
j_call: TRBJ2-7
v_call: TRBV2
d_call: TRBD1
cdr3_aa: CASSEALPRTGSYTYEQYF
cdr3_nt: TGTGCCAGCAGTGAAGCGCTTCCGAGGACAGGGAGTTACACCTACGAGCAGTACTTC

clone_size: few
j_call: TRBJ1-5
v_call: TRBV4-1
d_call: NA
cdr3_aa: CASSSEPENQPQHF
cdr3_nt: TGCGCCAGCAGCAGTGAGCCAGAGAATCAGCCCCAGCATTTT

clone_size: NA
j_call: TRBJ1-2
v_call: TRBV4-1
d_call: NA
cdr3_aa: CASSQDAYGAYGYTF
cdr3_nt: TGCGCCAGCAGCCAAGACGCTTACGGGGCCTATGGCTACACCTTC

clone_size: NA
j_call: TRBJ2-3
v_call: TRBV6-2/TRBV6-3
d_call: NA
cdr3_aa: CASSYSQRDTDTQYF
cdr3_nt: TGTGCCAGCAGTTACTCTCAGCGAGACACAGATACGCAGTATTTT

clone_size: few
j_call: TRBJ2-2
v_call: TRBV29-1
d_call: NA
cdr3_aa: CSVEGVTGELFF
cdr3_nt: TGCAGCGTCGAAGGAGTCACCGGGGAGCTGTTTTTT

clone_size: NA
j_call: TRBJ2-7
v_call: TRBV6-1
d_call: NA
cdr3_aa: CASHRQASYEQYF
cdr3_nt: TGTGCCAGCCACCGACAGGCCTCCTACGAGCAGTACTTC

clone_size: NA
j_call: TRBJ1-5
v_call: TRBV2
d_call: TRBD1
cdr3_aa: CASSRGGLNSNQPQHF
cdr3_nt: TGTGCCAGCAGTCGAGGGGGCTTGAATAGCAATCAGCCCCAGCATTTT

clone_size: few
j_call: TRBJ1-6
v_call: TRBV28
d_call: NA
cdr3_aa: CASSLFSQSSYNSPLHF
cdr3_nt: TGTGCCAGCAGTTTATTTTCCCAGAGCTCCTATAATTCACCCCTCCACTTT

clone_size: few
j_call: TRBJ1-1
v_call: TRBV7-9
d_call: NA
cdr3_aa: CASSLYSEIRNTEAFF
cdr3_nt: TGTGCCAGCAGCTTATACTCGGAGATACGGAACACTGAAGCTTTCTTT

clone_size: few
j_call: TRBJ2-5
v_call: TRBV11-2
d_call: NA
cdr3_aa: CASSLGARAQETQYF
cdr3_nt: TGTGCCAGCAGCTTAGGAGCCAGGGCCCAAGAGACCCAGTACTTC

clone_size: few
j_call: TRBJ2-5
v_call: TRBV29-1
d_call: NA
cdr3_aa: CSVRVGGETQYF
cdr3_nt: TGCAGCGTTAGGGTGGGAGGAGAGACCCAGTACTTC

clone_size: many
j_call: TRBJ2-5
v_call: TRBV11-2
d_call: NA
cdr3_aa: CASSSNEETQYF
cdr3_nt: TGTGCCAGCAGCTCTAATGAAGAGACCCAGTACTTC

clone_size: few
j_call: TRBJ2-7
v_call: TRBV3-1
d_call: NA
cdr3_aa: CASSQGVSSYEQYF
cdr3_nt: TGTGCCAGCAGCCAAGGGGTTAGCAGCTACGAGCAGTACTTC

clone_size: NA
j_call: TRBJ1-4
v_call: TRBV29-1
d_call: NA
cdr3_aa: CSVAPGVTTTNEKLFF
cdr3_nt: TGCAGCGTGGCCCCGGGGGTCACTACAACTAATGAAAAACTGTTTTTT

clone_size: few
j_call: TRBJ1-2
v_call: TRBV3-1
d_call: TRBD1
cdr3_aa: CASSPPGQGRINYGYTF
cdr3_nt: TGTGCCAGCAGCCCTCCGGGACAGGGCCGAATCAACTATGGCTACACCTTC

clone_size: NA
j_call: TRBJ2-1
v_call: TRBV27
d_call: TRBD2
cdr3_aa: CASSGTSPANEQFF
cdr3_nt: TGTGCCAGCAGTGGGACTAGTCCGGCGAATGAGCAGTTCTTC

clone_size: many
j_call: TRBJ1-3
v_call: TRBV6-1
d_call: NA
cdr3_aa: CASSENRGNTIYF
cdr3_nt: TGTGCCAGCAGTGAAAACAGGGGAAACACCATATATTTT

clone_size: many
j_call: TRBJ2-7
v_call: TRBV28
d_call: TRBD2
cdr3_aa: CASSLRLAGAFIYEQYF
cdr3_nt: TGTGCCAGCAGTTTAAGGCTAGCGGGAGCATTTATCTACGAGCAGTACTTC

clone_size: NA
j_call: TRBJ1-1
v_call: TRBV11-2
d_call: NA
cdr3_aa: CASSLDLFRQNTEAFF
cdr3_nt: TGTGCCAGCAGCTTAGATTTGTTCCGACAGAACACTGAAGCTTTCTTT

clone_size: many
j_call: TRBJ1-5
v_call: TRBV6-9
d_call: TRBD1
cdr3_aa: CASSLGQSIIEPQHF
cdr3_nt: TGTGCCAGCAGTTTGGGACAGAGTATTATTGAGCCCCAGCATTTT

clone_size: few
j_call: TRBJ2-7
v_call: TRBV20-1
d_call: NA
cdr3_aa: CSARDRAGALSYEQYF
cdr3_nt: TGCAGTGCTAGAGATCGGGCAGGGGCCCTCTCCTACGAGCAGTACTTC

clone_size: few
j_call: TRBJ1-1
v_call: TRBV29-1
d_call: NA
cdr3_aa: CSAATGTGNTEAFF
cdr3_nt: TGCAGCGCCGCAACCGGGACGGGGAACACTGAAGCTTTCTTT

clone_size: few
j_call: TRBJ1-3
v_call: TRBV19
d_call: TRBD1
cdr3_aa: CASRPRTGVGNTIYF
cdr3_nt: TGTGCCAGCAGACCGCGTACAGGGGTCGGAAACACCATATATTTT

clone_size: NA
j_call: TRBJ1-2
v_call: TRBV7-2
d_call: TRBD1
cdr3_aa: CASTPGQDYGYTF
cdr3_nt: TGTGCCAGCACCCCGGGACAGGACTATGGCTACACCTTC

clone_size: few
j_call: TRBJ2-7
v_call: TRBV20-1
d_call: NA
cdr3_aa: CSARDHTGYGTSYEQYF
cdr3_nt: TGCAGTGCTAGAGACCACACCGGCTACGGGACTTCCTACGAGCAGTACTTC

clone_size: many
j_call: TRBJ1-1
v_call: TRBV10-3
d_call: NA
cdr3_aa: CAISVRSPTEAFF
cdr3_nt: TGTGCCATCAGTGTTAGGTCTCCGACTGAAGCTTTCTTT

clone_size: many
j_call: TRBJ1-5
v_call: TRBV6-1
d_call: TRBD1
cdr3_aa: CASSILTGTNQPQHF
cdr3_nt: TGTGCCAGCAGTATCCTGACAGGGACCAATCAGCCCCAGCATTTT

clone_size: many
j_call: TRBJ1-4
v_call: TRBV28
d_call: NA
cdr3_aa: CASSSPGRVETNEKLFF
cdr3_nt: TGTGCCAGCAGTTCCCCGGGCCGGGTGGAAACTAATGAAAAACTGTTTTTT